This T cell receptor (beta chain) appears in the sequencing data of a study of identical twins. General study points: Twins showed weaker excess sharing in their beta out-of-frame sequences. Cross-sectional statistics, not tracking of the same donors, supported the conclusions.

Trimming shortened V by 6 bases and J by 7 bases, and 19 bases separated the two germline ends. Germline CDR1 is SGHTA and CDR2 is FQGNSA. This CDR3 is built from 14 residues. TCRdb passed the 5' RACE reads through MiXCR, listing each CDR3 protein once. The profile shows 200,000 to 250,000 distinct CDR3 sequences, 10% to 15% of them singletons. This clonotype was picked up many times. Its antigen remains unknown. The sample was also reused in another study, on yellow fever vaccine responses in identical twins. That study reports: Reportedly, the response of twins' T cells to the vaccine seemed partly convergent, partly personalized.

The sequence was obtained from a woman in her late teens or twenties in good health. The sequenced sample consisted of memory (CD45RO+) T cells sorted from blood. The gene calls are TRBV7-2 and TRBJ2-7, with D perhaps matching TRBD2 (6 bases). The CDR3 coding sequence is TGTGCCAGCAGACAAATCCCGGGACGGGGGGAGCAGTACTTC. Translation: CASRQIPGRGEQYF.